This TCR beta chain was observed in a study of cytomegalovirus exposure and HLA in healthy donors. General study findings and limits: There were some public TCRs occurring in many donors, but most TCR sequences were rare. Later, an analysis found that TCR clusters from the first cohort tended to co-occur in the 130 or so validation repertoires. Associated with cytomegalovirus, according to the listing, were 164 TCR beta chains.

Remarks on this clone: Its antigen remains unidentified.

While the first cohort had about 610 subjects, the donors belonged to the separate validation cohort of about 130 subjects. Data came from immunoSEQ multiplex PCR; TCRdb stores just in-frame clones and leaves some out. The sample yields hundreds of thousands of clones, just over 85% seen once. This receptor was obtained from a woman younger than 35 in good health and CMV-seronegative. The source material was PBMCs.

The chain's CDR3 is CASSFFGRATSGYNEQFF. CDR3 coding DNA: TGTGCCAGCAGTTTCTTTGGTCGGGCAACTAGCGGGTACAATGAGCAGTTCTTC. The chain links TRBV28 to TRBJ2-1; TRBD2 matches at 9 bases. This CDR3 contains 18 residues. J gave up 4 bases and V 3 bases, and 13 bases lay outside the gene matches. Germline V gives CDR1 MDHEN, CDR2 SYDVKM.